The rows below give T cell receptor beta chains drawn from one sample of a study of cytomegalovirus exposure and HLA in healthy donors. Repertoires were generated with immunoSEQ multiplex PCR, while TCRdb's copy carries only in-frame clones and drops some. The sample totals some 75,000 clones. Sample: PBMCs. These receptor sequences come from a man aged 35-49 years in good health and CMV-seronegative. CDR3s include the opening cysteine and the closing phenylalanine or tryptophan. D genes are given only for firm matches.

d_gene	v_gene	j_gene	len	CDR3aa	CDR3nt
.	TRBV5-1	TRBJ1-1	16	CASSLAGGGMNTEAFF	TGCGCCAGCAGCTTGGCCGGGGGGGGCATGAACACTGAAGCTTTCTTT
.	TRBV7-2	TRBJ1-5	13	CASSGWSNQPQHF	TGTGCCAGCAGCGGATGGAGTAATCAGCCCCAGCATTTT
TRBD1	TRBV4-3	TRBJ2-6	17	CASSPTGTASGANVLTF	TGCGCCAGCAGCCCAACCGGGACAGCCTCTGGGGCCAACGTCCTGACTTTC
.	TRBV29-1	TRBJ2-5	13	CSVTRTTQETQYF	TGCAGCGTCACACGGACTACCCAAGAGACCCAGTACTTC
TRBD2	TRBV30	TRBJ2-7	15	CAWSRGLAGGYEQYF	TGTGCCTGGAGTAGGGGACTAGCGGGAGGTTACGAGCAGTACTTC
.	TRBV9	TRBJ2-5	11	CASSRQGTQYF	TGTGCCAGCAGCCGCCAGGGGACCCAGTACTTC
TRBD2	TRBV19	TRBJ2-7	14	CATRARENLYEQYF	TGTGCCACCCGGGCGCGGGAGAATCTTTACGAGCAGTACTTC
.	TRBV5-1	TRBJ1-1	14	CASSLVQGNTEAFF	TGCGCCAGCAGCTTGGTGCAGGGAAACACTGAAGCTTTCTTT
.	TRBV30	TRBJ2-5	17	CAWSTTATGHRVREQYF	TGTGCCTGGAGTACTACAGCCACTGGGCACCGTGTGAGGGAGCAGTACTTC
.	TRBV5-6	TRBJ1-5	18	CASSLESGRGRGNQPQHF	TGTGCCAGCAGCTTGGAATCGGGCAGGGGTCGTGGCAATCAGCCCCAGCATTTT